One and the same sample provided the 3 T cell receptor beta chains below, sequenced in a study of T cell responses to AZD1222 COVID-19 vaccine. Here immunoSEQ multiplex PCR was the method, and the copy in TCRdb shows in-frame clones only, minus some. The sample yields approximately 130,000 clones, about 79% seen once. Sample: peripheral blood, taken 28 days after the second AZD1222 dose. The receptors stem from an adult who received the AZD1222 COVID-19 vaccine.

The chain uses TRBV11-2 and TRBJ1-1, with D possibly matching TRBD1 (5 bases). The CDR3 has 17 amino acids. Germline CDR1 is SGHAT and CDR2 is FQNNGV. Trimming removed 1 base at V and 7 bases at J, with 22 bases between. The CDR3 nucleotides read TGTGCCAGCAGCTTAGGGTACATAAACAGAAGAACAGGTGAAGCTTTCTTT. Translation gives CASSLGYINRRTGEAFF.

The chain links TRBV20-1 to TRBJ2-7; TRBD2 matches 9 bases. The CDR3 covers 13 residues. V trimming: 3 bases; J trimming: 6 bases; junction bases outside the gene matches: 6. Germline CDR1 and CDR2: DFQATT and SNEGSKA (reference sequence). DNA of the CDR3: TGCAGTGCTAGTGCCCCTAGCGGGACCGAGCAGTACTTC. This encodes CSASAPSGTEQYF.

This chain uses TRBV28 with TRBJ2-3; 7 positions agree with TRBD1. V was pared by 3 bases and J by 1 base, with 4 bases of the junction left unmatched. Germline V gives CDR1 MDHEN, CDR2 SYDVKM. The CDR3 runs 15 residues. CDR3 nucleotides: TGTGCCAGCAGTTTGGCAGGGGGAGGCACAGATACGCAGTATTTT. Encoded protein: CASSLAGGGTDTQYF.